A single T cell receptor beta chain is shown here with its context. This clonotype was observed at least ten times. The antigen it recognizes is unknown. Per-base qualities were not stored, and no clone one base away is much larger. The data are from a study of neurological immune-mediated disorders (dated by TCRdb to the late 2010s). Some background on the complete study: Among the roughly 34 multiple sclerosis patients, relapsing-remitting MS was present in roughly 30 and secondary progressive MS was present in 3. The approximately 110 TCR-beta libraries included longitudinal samples, technical triplicates and paired sorted CD4+ and CD8+ T-cell subsets alongside PBMC samples. The cohort included around 70 subjects: around 15 with HAM/TSP, some 35 with multiple sclerosis, and approximately 20 healthy controls. Peripheral blood TCR-beta repertoires from patients with HTLV-I-associated myelopathy (HAM/TSP), patients with multiple sclerosis, and healthy controls were compared in the study using UMI-based sequencing.

For the unsorted PBMC libraries, 2 million PBMCs were stored in RNAlater at -80 degrees C until RNA extraction and were used to generate the libraries. The multiple sclerosis patients were enrolled in a US clinical protocol that evaluated disease progression with magnetic resonance imaging. Peripheral blood underwent Ficoll-Hypaque density gradient centrifugation to isolate PBMCs, which were then cryopreserved in liquid nitrogen. cDNA was synthesized by template-switch 5'RACE using a primer with a 10-nucleotide random unique molecular identifier that tagged each TCR transcript. Every sequencing run yielded over 170 million TCR-beta sequences covering 15-18 subjects. The RNeasy kit was used to extract total RNA. The KAPA Real-time Library Amplification kit was used to amplify TCR-beta VDJ regions with primers targeting the TCR constant region and the 5'RACE anchor. A first PCR added sample indexes and Illumina adaptors, and a second PCR then raised library yield. After Ampure bead purification, the TCR product of roughly 650 bp was size-selected on a 2% E-gel SizeSelection system. Before pooling, library quality was checked on a Bioanalyzer, concentration was measured with Qubit, and libraries were quantified with the Kapa Library Quantification kit. An Illumina HiSeq 2500 was used to sequence the libraries paired-end at 2 x 150 bp. To increase sequence diversity, roughly 24-31% phiX was spiked into each library pool. On the authors' methods: The UMI-based MiGEC pipeline processed quality-filtered reads and removed over 80% of raw TCR sequences during error correction. VDJ genes were aligned to IMGT germline references, and each clonotype was defined by a unique CDR3 amino acid sequence together with V-J genes. VDJtools evaluated clonal expansion, Shannon diversity and CDR3 relatedness (CalcPairwiseDistances, ClusterSamples); CLCbio workbench built phylogenetic trees. Expanded clones were defined as having at least 8 unique UMIs, based on coefficient-of-variation modelling across technical triplicates. The public reads were run again by TCRdb, first through fastp at Q25 and then through MiXCR, and only productive beta chains were kept. Duplicate CDR3 protein sequences are folded into a single record with the most common DNA and genes. Clone size and V and J calls follow TCRdb, not the original study. The sample table lists tens of thousands of distinct CDR3 sequences, approximately 3.5% of them with a count of one. The ten biggest clones cover about 2.9% of the sample.

The trim is 5 bases for V and 3 bases for J, with a gap of 14 bases between the germline ends. Measured from the cysteine to the phenylalanine, the CDR3 is 13 residues long. Only CDR3 DNA remains: 39 bases, in frame from the first base. CDR1 and CDR2 were assigned from the germline V gene (reference sequence) as DFQATT and SNEGSKA. What the authors observed across the whole study: The MS cluster showed no association with clinical or MRI features, and the authors stated that larger cohorts are needed. The highest TCR clonal expansion was observed in HAM/TSP patients, whereas the lowest was observed in MS patients, even when compared with healthy controls. Across subjects, expanded clones never shared an identical CDR3 amino acid sequence, which suggests that the TCR-beta repertoires in every group were private. In phylogenetic analysis, the repertoires of 18 of 34 MS patients grouped into a cluster of related CDR3 sequences, which suggests a possible signature at the repertoire level.

The chain couples TRBV20-1 to TRBJ2-7; the D gene lacks a confident call. This receptor was identified in a woman aged 45-65 years with multiple sclerosis. The sample taken for sequencing was PBMCs. The DNA is TGCAGTGCTCATTCGGAGTCCCTCTACGAGCAGTACTTC. Translated, this gives CSAHSESLYEQYF.